The 2 T cell receptor beta chains below all came from one sample that was sequenced in a study of blood T cell repertoires in COVID-19. The repertoire was sequenced with immunoSEQ multiplex PCR; TCRdb's copy has only in-frame clones and lacks some. Of 45,000 or so clones detected, 82% appear once; the ten largest clones hold 11% to 15%. The sample comprised peripheral blood. Source of these receptors: a human donor in a cohort sampled during active COVID-19.

This clone was seen a handful of times. The V and J genes are TRBV7-2 and TRBJ1-3; unclear D gene. Deletions cut 5 bases from V and 5 bases from J, with 7 bases between. CDR3 length: 12 residues. Germline V gives CDR1 SGHTA, CDR2 FQGNSA. CDR3 nucleotides: TGTGCCAGCAGCCCCCTCCGAAACACCATATATTTT. Translated: CASSPLRNTIYF.

The chain uses TRBV5-1 and TRBJ2-3; 11 bases fit TRBD2. The trim removed 4 bases at V and 4 bases at J, leaving 8 bases unmatched. This CDR3 comprises 16 residues. Per the germline V gene, CDR1 is SGHRS and CDR2 is YFSETQ. Written as DNA, the CDR3 is TGCGCCAGCAGCCGGACGACTAGCGGGAACTCAGATACGCAGTATTTT. Protein sequence: CASSRTTSGNSDTQYF.